This is a list of T cell receptor beta chains from one sample in a study of CD8+CD57+ T cells in acquired aplastic anemia. TCRdb re-derived calls from the reads in MiXCR, one entry per CDR3 protein. Of about 170,000 distinct CDR3 sequences in the sample, around 48% are singletons; the top ten hold around 1.1%. Source material: sorted CD4+, CD8+, or CD8+CD57+ T cells (not recorded which) from PBMCs. Receptor source: a human donor with aplastic anemia. Each CDR3 is given with its conserved first and last residue. D genes are given only for firm matches. Not all rows give a size; the values are once, few, many and, for expanded clones, a class.

D gene	J gene	V gene	clone size	CDR3 protein	CDR3 DNA
TRBD1	TRBJ2-7	TRBV2	NA	CASSEGGQGYEQYF	TGTGCCAGCAGTGAGGGGGGACAGGGCTACGAGCAGTACTTC
NA	TRBJ2-1	TRBV20-1	NA	CSASGREYNEQFF	TGCAGTGCTAGTGGTCGGGAGTACAATGAGCAGTTCTTC
TRBD1	TRBJ1-1	TRBV29-1	NA	CSPTRDRGTEAFF	TGCAGCCCTACCCGGGACAGGGGTACTGAAGCTTTCTTT
NA	TRBJ1-4	TRBV6-1	NA	CASTTRITVKEKLFF	TGTGCCAGCACCACGAGGATAACAGTAAAAGAAAAACTGTTTTTT
TRBD1	TRBJ1-6	TRBV10-3	NA	CAISRQGANSPLHF	TGTGCCATCAGTCGACAGGGGGCAAATTCACCCCTCCACTTT
NA	TRBJ2-1	TRBV12-3/TRBV12-4	once	CASRTNGEQFF	TGTGCCAGCAGAACAAATGGGGAGCAGTTCTTC
NA	TRBJ1-2	TRBV5-1	many	CASSLERVDGYTF	TGCGCCAGCAGCTTGGAGCGGGTGGATGGCTACACCTTC
NA	TRBJ2-7	TRBV25-1	NA	CASSVGPGPYEQYF	TGTGCCAGCAGTGTCGGGCCAGGTCCCTACGAGCAGTACTTC
NA	TRBJ2-7	TRBV12-3/TRBV12-4	few	CASSSTVTYEQYF	TGTGCCAGCAGTTCCACAGTCACCTACGAGCAGTACTTC
NA	TRBJ2-7	TRBV2	NA	CASSVEGVASYEQYF	TGTGCCAGCAGTGTTGAAGGGGTCGCATCCTACGAGCAGTACTTC
NA	TRBJ1-1	TRBV15	NA	CATSRAHARVGTEAFF	TGTGCCACCAGCAGAGCCCATGCCAGGGTCGGTACTGAAGCTTTCTTT
NA	TRBJ2-1	TRBV29-1	once	CSVERTRSSSYNEQFF	TGCAGCGTTGAAAGGACGAGATCGAGCTCCTACAATGAGCAGTTCTTC
TRBD1	TRBJ1-1	TRBV6-2/TRBV6-3	many	CASSYPKGQGAEAFF	TGTGCCAGCAGTTACCCTAAGGGACAGGGTGCTGAAGCTTTCTTT
TRBD2	TRBJ2-3	TRBV5-1	few	CASGKAGGDTQYF	TGCGCCAGCGGAAAAGCGGGAGGAGATACGCAGTATTTT
TRBD1	TRBJ2-1	TRBV5-1	NA	CASSDRVSEQFF	TGCGCCAGCAGCGACAGGGTTTCTGAGCAGTTCTTC
NA	TRBJ1-1	TRBV29-1	NA	CSGSYSAMNTEAFF	TGCAGCGGGTCCTACAGCGCGATGAACACTGAGGCTTTCTTT
NA	TRBJ2-5	TRBV2	many	CASSEYQRNQETQYF	TGTGCCAGCAGTGAATACCAGCGGAACCAAGAGACCCAGTACTTC
TRBD1	TRBJ1-2	TRBV6-1	many	CASSPRTGNYGYTF	TGTGCCAGCAGTCCTCGGACAGGGAACTATGGCTACACCTTC
NA	TRBJ2-3	TRBV3-1	NA	CASSQETVGRGDTQYF	TGTGCCAGCAGCCAAGAAACAGTGGGGCGGGGAGATACGCAGTATTTT
TRBD1	TRBJ2-4	TRBV7-8	NA	CASSSTWAGGIQYF	TGTGCCAGCAGCTCCACATGGGCAGGGGGCATTCAGTACTTC
TRBD1	TRBJ1-2	TRBV5-6	NA	CASSIRDRGDGYTF	TGTGCCAGCAGCATAAGGGACAGGGGGGATGGCTACACCTTC
NA	TRBJ1-4	TRBV10-3	NA	CAISDSRDTEEKLFF	TGTGCCATCAGTGATTCGCGGGACACGGAAGAAAAACTGTTTTTT
TRBD2	TRBJ2-7	TRBV2	many	CASTLLAGGPYEQYF	TGTGCCAGCACCTTACTAGCGGGGGGACCCTACGAGCAGTACTTC
NA	TRBJ2-5	TRBV5-1	many	CASSLSGTEGKTQYF	TGCGCCAGCAGCCTCTCCGGGACCGAAGGGAAGACCCAGTACTTC
NA	TRBJ2-1	TRBV2	NA	CASSPQGFEQFF	TGTGCCAGCAGTCCCCAGGGGTTTGAGCAGTTCTTC
NA	TRBJ2-7	TRBV7-6	NA	CASSLAPGQGDEQYF	TGTGCCAGCAGCTTAGCGCCGGGTCAGGGCGACGAGCAGTACTTC
TRBD1	TRBJ2-7	TRBV19	NA	CASSINTGTGGVISYEQYF	TGCGCCAGTAGTATAAATACCGGGACAGGGGGCGTCATTAGCTACGAGCAGTACTTC
TRBD1	TRBJ1-1	TRBV6-1	many	CASSGGGRGEAFF	TGTGCCAGCAGTGGAGGGGGCCGAGGTGAAGCTTTCTTT
TRBD1	TRBJ2-1	TRBV24-1	many	CATSDFRGPGNEQFF	TGTGCCACCAGTGATTTTAGGGGGCCGGGTAATGAGCAGTTCTTC
NA	TRBJ1-1	TRBV6-1	NA	CASRSGRTMNTEAFF	TGTGCCAGCAGATCGGGACGTACGATGAACACTGAAGCTTTCTTT
NA	TRBJ1-4	TRBV10-3	NA	CASSWGGVQTEKLFF	TGTGCCAGCAGTTGGGGGGGGGTCCAGACCGAAAAACTGTTTTTT
NA	TRBJ1-5	TRBV19	once	CASSIYSDQPQHF	TGTGCCAGTAGTATTTATAGCGATCAGCCCCAGCATTTT
TRBD2	TRBJ2-1	TRBV3-1	NA	CASSQGVTRGNQFF	TGTGCCAGCAGCCAAGGGGTTACGCGGGGGAATCAGTTCTTC
TRBD1	TRBJ1-6	TRBV20-1	many	CSARDSTGVYNSPLHF	TGCAGTGCTAGAGATTCAACAGGGGTTTATAATTCACCCCTCCACTTT
TRBD1	TRBJ1-6	TRBV7-3	NA	CASGDRNNSPLHF	TGTGCCAGCGGGGACAGAAATAATTCACCCCTCCACTTT
TRBD2	TRBJ2-5	TRBV20-1	NA	CSAKVWVAGGTQETQYF	TGCAGTGCGAAAGTCTGGGTAGCGGGAGGCACCCAAGAGACCCAGTACTTC
NA	TRBJ2-7	TRBV10-3	NA	CAISESTEQIIRTYEQYF	TGTGCCATCAGTGAATCAACAGAGCAAATAATTAGAACCTACGAGCAGTACTTC
TRBD2	TRBJ2-7	TRBV7-2	many	CASVPSGSYSYEQYF	TGTGCCAGCGTCCCTAGCGGGAGTTACTCCTACGAGCAGTACTTC
NA	TRBJ2-5	TRBV2	once	CASIFFPGETQYF	TGTGCCAGCATTTTTTTCCCAGGAGAGACCCAGTACTTC
NA	TRBJ2-5	TRBV20-1	NA	CSAARTWMGKETQYF	TGCAGTGCGGCCCGAACATGGATGGGGAAAGAGACCCAGTACTTC
NA	TRBJ2-1	TRBV29-1	many	CSVRVGGEQFF	TGCAGCGTTCGGGTAGGAGGTGAGCAGTTCTTC
TRBD2	TRBJ2-1	TRBV25-1	NA	CASSESEAGSYEQFF	TGCGCCAGCAGTGAGTCGGAAGCGGGAAGTTATGAGCAGTTCTTC
NA	TRBJ1-2	TRBV5-4	many	CASRTASNYGYTF	TGTGCCAGCAGGACAGCTTCTAACTATGGCTACACCTTC
TRBD1	TRBJ2-7	TRBV7-2	NA	CASSSGTGEQYF	TGTGCCAGCAGCTCCGGGACAGGCGAGCAGTACTTC
NA	TRBJ1-2	TRBV3-1	NA	CASSQVSGADYGCTF	TGTGCCAGCAGCCAAGTCTCAGGGGCTGACTATGGCTGCACCTTC
TRBD1	TRBJ1-2	TRBV5-5	NA	CASSLEGQGHVYTF	TGTGCCAGCAGCTTGGAGGGACAGGGCCATGTCTACACCTTC